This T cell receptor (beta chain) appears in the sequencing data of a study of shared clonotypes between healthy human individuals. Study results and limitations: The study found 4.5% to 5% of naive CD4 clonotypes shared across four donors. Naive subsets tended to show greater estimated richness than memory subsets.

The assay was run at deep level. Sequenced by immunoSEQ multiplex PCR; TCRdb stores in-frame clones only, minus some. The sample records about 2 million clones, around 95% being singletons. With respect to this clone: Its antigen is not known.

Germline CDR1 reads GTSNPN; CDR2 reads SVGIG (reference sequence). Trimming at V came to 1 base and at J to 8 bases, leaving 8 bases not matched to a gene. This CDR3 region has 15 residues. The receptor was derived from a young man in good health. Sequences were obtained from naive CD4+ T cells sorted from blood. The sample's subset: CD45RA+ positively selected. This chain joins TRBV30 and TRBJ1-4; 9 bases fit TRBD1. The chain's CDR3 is CAWSGVQGAREKLFF. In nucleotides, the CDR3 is TGTGCCTGGAGTGGCGTACAGGGGGCGAGGGAAAAACTGTTTTTT.